This record looks at one T cell receptor beta chain sequence and its context. Method: immunoSEQ multiplex PCR; TCRdb's copy keeps in-frame clones and lacks some. The sample yields some 190,000 clones, roughly 85% seen once. V lost 4 bases and J lost 1, with 7 bases in between. This CDR3 has 13 amino acids. Germline-derived CDR1 and CDR2 are LGHDT and YNNKEL (reference sequence). The sample belongs to a study of blood T cell repertoires in COVID-19. Study-wide background: PBMCs, B-cell-depleted T cells, or T cells provided the cDNA or gDNA that made up the material.

This clonotype was obtained from a woman aged 55 to 70 with acute or convalescent COVID-19. The source material was peripheral blood. The chain combines TRBV3-1 (or the pseudogene TRBV3-2) with TRBJ1-2; D gene uncertain. The CDR3 nucleotides are TGTGCCAGCAGCCTCAGGATTAACTATGGCTACACCTTC. Amino acids: CASSLRINYGYTF.